Detailed here is one T cell receptor (beta chain). The target antigen is unknown. The data were obtained in a study of cytomegalovirus exposure and HLA in healthy donors. Whole-study results and caveats: Confirmation in vitro established that a few CMV-associated chains were specific for CMV antigens.

Primers for the PCR totalled 60 Vbeta and 13 Jbeta. Only in-frame clones appear in the TCRdb table, and some are missing; sequencing was by immunoSEQ multiplex PCR. The sample holds approximately 150,000 clones, around four fifths seen once. The sample comprised PBMCs. The TCR sequence derives from a man aged 50 or older in good health and CMV-seropositive.

CDR3 nucleotide sequence: TGTGCCAGCAGCTTAGATGGACAGGGCACAGATACGCAGTATTTT. Translation: CASSLDGQGTDTQYF. The V gene is TRBV11-1, the J gene TRBJ2-3; 7 bases agree with TRBD1. This CDR3 spans 15 amino acids. Germline-derived CDR1 and CDR2 are SGHAT and FQDESV (reference sequence). The junction had 2 bases not matched to a gene; V was cut back by 1 base and J by 1 base.